This T cell receptor (beta chain) was sequenced in a study of shared clonotypes between healthy human individuals. Overall study results and limits: Non-shared clonotypes had lower generation probabilities than clonotypes shared by all four sorted-subset donors. Richness estimates generally favored naive over memory subsets.

The J segment lost 8 bases and the V segment lost 1 base, leaving 7 bases of the junction unmatched. Germline assignment: CDR1 MGHDK and CDR2 SYGVNS. The CDR3 covers 15 residues. Caucasian adults living in Nashville, Tennessee, provided all samples. Comments on this clone: Its antigen is not known.

Using immunoSEQ multiplex PCR, the repertoire was profiled, and TCRdb retains in-frame clones only, with some absent. Seen here are roughly 1,100,000 clones, roughly 75% observed once, and the top ten hold roughly 1.5%. This chain links TRBV25-1 with TRBJ2-1, with 8 positions matching TRBD2. Source material: memory CD4+ T cells sorted from blood. Stated subset: CD45RA-negative fraction. This sequence originates from a man between 18 and 35 years old in good health. Here the CDR3 reads CASSEFLAGRDEQFF. The CDR3 bases are TGTGCCAGCAGTGAATTCCTAGCGGGTCGAGATGAGCAGTTCTTC.